The TCR beta chain under discussion was sequenced for a study of OX40 agonist ivuxolimab in advanced cancers. At the level of the study: Of mixed ages from about 20 to 90 and averaging 60 years, the group was over 80% male. Partial responses occurred in Three dose-escalation patients, one with hepatocellular carcinoma and two with cutaneous melanoma. The eligibility criteria allowed prior anti-PD-1, anti-PD-L1 or anti-CTLA-4 therapy, and about 40% had some.

This CDR3 is 15 amino acids long. Germline trimming cut 3 bases from V and 8 bases from J; bases unmatched to any gene: 11. CDR1 and CDR2 (germline): MGHDK, SYGVNS. Whole-study results and caveats: CD4+ T cells averaged fewer expanded clones than CD8+ T cells.

TCRdb keeps only in-frame clones here, not all; method: immunoSEQ multiplex PCR. This sample carries fewer than 80,000 clones, approximately 90% of them seen once, and the ten largest clones take approximately 1.3%. A remark on this clone: Its antigen is not known.

This TCR was sampled from an adult with an advanced solid tumor such as melanoma, head and neck, liver or kidney cancer. The chain recombines TRBV25-1 with TRBJ1-2; 8 nucleotides agree with TRBD1. The sample consisted of CD4+ or CD8+ T cells sorted from blood, taken in a trial of the OX40 agonist ivuxolimab. The chain's CDR3 is CASSDPRGQAEGYTF. The CDR3 bases are TGTGCCAGCAGTGACCCCCGGGGACAGGCAGAGGGCTACACCTTC.